A single sample gave rise to the 11 T cell receptor beta chains below, sequenced in a study of blood T cells in healthy people across ages. Primers used in a second PCR of about 6 to 11 cycles were a sample-barcoded 5' primer and a J-beta primer mix. TCRdb reprocessed the 5' RACE reads via MiXCR and lists one record per CDR3 protein. The data contain roughly 1,000,000 distinct CDR3 sequences, around 25% of them seen just once; the ten biggest clones take up less than 0.75%. The sample also formed part of further work on T cells of mothers and their children.

Sequenced input: blood. All receptors come from a girl aged 2-15 years in good health.

This sequence joins TRBV7-2 and TRBJ2-7; D gene uncertain. Trimming left V 1 base short and J 2 bases short, with 12 bases between. CDR1 SGHTA and CDR2 FQGNSA come from the germline V gene. This CDR3 has 15 residues. CDR3 nucleotides: TGTGCCAGCAGCTTAGATGCTGCCGCAACCTACGAGCAGTACTTC. Amino acids: CASSLDAAATYEQYF.

This clonotype was observed many times. J is TRBJ2-7 and V is TRBV29-1; 7 nucleotides line up with TRBD1. From germline, CDR1 is SQVTM and CDR2 ANQGSEA. The CDR3 loop spans 13 amino acids. The J segment lost 3 bases and the V segment lost 1 base, leaving 3 bases of the junction unmatched. In DNA form, the CDR3 reads TGCAGCGTTGAAGGGGACAGAGACTACGAGCAGTACTTC. It codes for CSVEGDRDYEQYF.

With regard to this clonotype: One junction end disagrees with the germline gene, perhaps due to a read error. The V gene is TRBV10-3, the J gene TRBJ2-7, with D unresolved. CDR3 size: 12 residues. Germline V gene data show CDR1 as ENHRY and CDR2 as SYGVKD. CDR3 residues: CAIRDTPWEQYF. The CDR3, as DNA: TGTGCCATCCGTGATACCCCTTGGGAGCAGTACTTC.

This clonotype was observed a few times. V usage is TRBV29-1 and J usage is TRBJ1-1; unclear D gene. The ends were cut back, 4 bases at V and 2 bases at J, with 8 bases in the middle. Germline values: CDR1 SQVTM, CDR2 ANQGSEA. The CDR3 extends over 12 amino acids. The CDR3 DNA reads as TGCAGCGTTGTAGGCAGAAACACTGAAGCTTTCTTT. It translates to CSVVGRNTEAFF.

The genes are TRBV6-1 and TRBJ1-1; possibly TRBD1 for D (5 bases). This CDR3 spans 14 amino acids. Germline V gene lookup returns CDR1 MNHNS and CDR2 SASEGT. V was cut by 0 bases and J by 5 bases, with 10 bases left in between. The CDR3 spells CASSEADRRTEAFF. CDR3 DNA: TGTGCCAGCAGTGAAGCTGACAGAAGGACTGAAGCTTTCTTT.

V is TRBV4-1 and J is TRBJ1-1; D is unresolved. The CDR3 runs 16 residues. In germline, CDR1 is MGHRA, CDR2 YSYEKL. The germline V and J ends were trimmed by 0 bases and 0 bases, with 11 bases remaining between them. The CDR3 reads CASSQDLSYVNTEAFF. The CDR3 nucleotides are TGCGCCAGCAGCCAAGATCTTTCGTACGTGAACACTGAAGCTTTCTTT.

The V gene is TRBV29-1, the J gene TRBJ1-1, with D unresolved. Trimming stripped 7 bases from V and 11 bases from J, with 8 bases between. This CDR3 region has 8 residues. Germline V CDR1 and CDR2: SQVTM, ANQGSEA. Written as DNA, the CDR3 is TGCAGCGACGGAGGGGCTTTCTTT. Translation: CSDGGAFF.

V is TRBV4-3 and J is TRBJ2-2; D unclear. The V end was cut by 0 bases, the J end by 1 base, with 9 bases between. Germline CDR1 LGHNA, CDR2 YSLEER. The CDR3 is 16 residues long. The CDR3 loop reads CASSQEDAGNTGELFF. The CDR3 coding sequence is TGCGCCAGCAGCCAAGAAGACGCAGGGAACACCGGGGAGCTGTTTTTT.

This chain connects TRBV28 to TRBJ2-1; 9 bases align to TRBD1. Germline trimming cut 6 bases from V and 4 bases from J; bases unmatched to any gene: 10. There are 16 residues in the CDR3. Looked up from germline, CDR1 is MDHEN and CDR2 is SYDVKM. Here the CDR3 reads CASSLSLGTGYNEQFF. The CDR3, as DNA: TGTGCCAGCAGCCTAAGCCTCGGGACAGGGTACAATGAGCAGTTCTTC.

This clonotype was seen more than once but under ten times. The chain carries TRBV5-1 and TRBJ2-5; D perhaps matches TRBD1 (6 bases). Trimming cost V 4 bases and J 5 bases, with 18 bases left between them. The CDR3 is 15 amino acids. In germline, CDR1 is SGHRS, CDR2 YFSETQ. In nucleotides, the CDR3 is TGCGCCAGCAGCCCAGGGGAGCCCCGTGCGGAGACCCAGTACTTC. Amino acids: CASSPGEPRAETQYF.

This clonotype has more than one count but fewer than ten. The V gene is TRBV29-1, the J gene TRBJ2-5, with 7 positions matching TRBD2. Germline loops: CDR1 SQVTM, CDR2 ANQGSEA. The CDR3 loop spans 13 amino acids. The junction had 7 bases not matched to a gene; V was cut back by 5 bases and J by 4 bases. CDR3 amino acids: CSVPAGRGETQYF. The DNA of the CDR3 is TGCAGCGTTCCAGCGGGGAGGGGAGAGACCCAGTACTTC.